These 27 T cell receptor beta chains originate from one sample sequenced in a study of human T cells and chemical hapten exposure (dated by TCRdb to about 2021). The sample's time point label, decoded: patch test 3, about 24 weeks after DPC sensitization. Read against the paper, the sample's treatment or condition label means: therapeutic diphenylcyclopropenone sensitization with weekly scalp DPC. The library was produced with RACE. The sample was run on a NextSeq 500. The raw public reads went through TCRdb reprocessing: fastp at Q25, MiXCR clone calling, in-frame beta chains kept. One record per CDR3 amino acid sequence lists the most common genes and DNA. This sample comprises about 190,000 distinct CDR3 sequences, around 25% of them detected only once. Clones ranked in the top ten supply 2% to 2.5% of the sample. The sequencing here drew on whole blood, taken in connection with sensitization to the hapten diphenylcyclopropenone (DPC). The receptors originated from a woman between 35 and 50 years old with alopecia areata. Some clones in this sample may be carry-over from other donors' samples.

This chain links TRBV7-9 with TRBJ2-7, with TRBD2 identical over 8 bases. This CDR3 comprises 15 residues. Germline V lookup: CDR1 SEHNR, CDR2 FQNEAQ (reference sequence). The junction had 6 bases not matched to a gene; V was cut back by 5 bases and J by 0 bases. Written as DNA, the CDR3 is TGTGCCAGCAGCCAACTAGCGGCCGTCTCCTACGAGCAGTACTTC. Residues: CASSQLAAVSYEQYF.

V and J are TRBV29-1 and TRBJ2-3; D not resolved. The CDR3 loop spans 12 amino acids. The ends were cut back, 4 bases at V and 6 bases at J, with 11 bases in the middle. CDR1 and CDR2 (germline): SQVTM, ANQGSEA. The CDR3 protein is CSVVQTRDTQYF. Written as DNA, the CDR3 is TGCAGCGTTGTCCAAACCCGGGATACGCAGTATTTT.

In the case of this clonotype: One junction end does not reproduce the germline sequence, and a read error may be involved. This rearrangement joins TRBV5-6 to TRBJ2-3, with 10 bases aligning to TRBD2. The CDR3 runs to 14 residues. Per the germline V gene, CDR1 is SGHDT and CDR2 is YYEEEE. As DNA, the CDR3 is TGTGCCAGCAGGTTGGGACTAGCGACGGATACGCAGTATTTT. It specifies CASRLGLATDTQYF.

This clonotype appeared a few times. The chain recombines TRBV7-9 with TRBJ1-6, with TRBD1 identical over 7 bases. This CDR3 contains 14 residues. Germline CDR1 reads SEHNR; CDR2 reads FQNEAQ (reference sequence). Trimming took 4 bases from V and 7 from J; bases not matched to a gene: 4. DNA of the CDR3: TGTGCCAGCAGCTCTGGGACAGTAAATTCACCCCTCCACTTT. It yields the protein CASSSGTVNSPLHF.

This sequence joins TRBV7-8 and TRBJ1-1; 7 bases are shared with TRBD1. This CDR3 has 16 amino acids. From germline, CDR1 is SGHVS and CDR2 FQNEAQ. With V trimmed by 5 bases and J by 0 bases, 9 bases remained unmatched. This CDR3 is CASSPRWDSLNTEAFF. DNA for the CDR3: TGTGCCAGCAGCCCCCGGTGGGACAGTTTGAACACTGAAGCTTTCTTT.

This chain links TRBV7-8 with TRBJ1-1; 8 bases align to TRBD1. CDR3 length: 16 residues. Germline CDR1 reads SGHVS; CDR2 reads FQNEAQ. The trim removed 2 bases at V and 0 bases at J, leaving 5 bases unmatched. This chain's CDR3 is CASSLNQGALNTEAFF. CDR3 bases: TGTGCCAGCAGCTTAAACCAGGGGGCGTTGAACACTGAAGCTTTCTTT. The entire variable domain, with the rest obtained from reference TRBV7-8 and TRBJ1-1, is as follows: GAGVSQSPRYKVAKRGQDVALRCDPISGHVSLFWYQQALGQGPEFLTYFQNEAQLDKSGLPSDRFFAERPEGSVSTLKIQRTQQEDSAVYLCASSLNQGALNTEAFFGQGTRLTVV.

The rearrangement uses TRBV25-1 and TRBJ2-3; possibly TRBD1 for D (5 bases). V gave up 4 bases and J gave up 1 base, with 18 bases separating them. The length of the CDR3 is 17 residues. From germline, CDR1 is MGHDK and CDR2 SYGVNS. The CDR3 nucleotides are TGTGCCAGCAGTGGGTGGACAACCTCTGGGGGCACAGATACGCAGTATTTT. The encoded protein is CASSGWTTSGGTDTQYF.

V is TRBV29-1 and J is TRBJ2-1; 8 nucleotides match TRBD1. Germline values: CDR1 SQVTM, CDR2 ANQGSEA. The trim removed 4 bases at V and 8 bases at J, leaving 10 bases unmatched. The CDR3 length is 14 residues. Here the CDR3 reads CSVVRDRRSHEQFF. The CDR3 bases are TGCAGCGTTGTGAGGGACAGGAGAAGTCATGAGCAGTTCTTC.

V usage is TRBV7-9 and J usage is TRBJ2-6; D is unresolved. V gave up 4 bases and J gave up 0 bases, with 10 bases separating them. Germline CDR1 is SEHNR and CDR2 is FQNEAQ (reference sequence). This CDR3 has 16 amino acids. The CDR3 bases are TGTGCCAGCAGCTCGCCTTTTTTCTCTGGGGCCAACGTCCTGACTTTC. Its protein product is CASSSPFFSGANVLTF.

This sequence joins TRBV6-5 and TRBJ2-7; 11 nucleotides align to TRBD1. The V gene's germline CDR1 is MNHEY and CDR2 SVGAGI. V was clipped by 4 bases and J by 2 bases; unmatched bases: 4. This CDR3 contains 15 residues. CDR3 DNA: TGTGCCAGCAGTTCCGGGACAGGGGGTACCTACGAGCAGTACTTC. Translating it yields CASSSGTGGTYEQYF.

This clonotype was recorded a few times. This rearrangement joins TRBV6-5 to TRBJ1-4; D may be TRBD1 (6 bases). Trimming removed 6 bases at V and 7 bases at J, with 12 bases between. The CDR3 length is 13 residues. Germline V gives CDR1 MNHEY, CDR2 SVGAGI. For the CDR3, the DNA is TGTGCCAGCAGACAGGGTCGGGGTGAAAAACTGTTTTTT. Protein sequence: CASRQGRGEKLFF.

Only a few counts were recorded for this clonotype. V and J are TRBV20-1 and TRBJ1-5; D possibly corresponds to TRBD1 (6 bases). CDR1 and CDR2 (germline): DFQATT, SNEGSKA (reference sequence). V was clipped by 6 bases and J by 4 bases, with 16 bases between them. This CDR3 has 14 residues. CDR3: CSAKTGLGNQPQHF. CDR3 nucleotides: TGCAGTGCGAAGACAGGTTTGGGGAATCAGCCCCAGCATTTT.

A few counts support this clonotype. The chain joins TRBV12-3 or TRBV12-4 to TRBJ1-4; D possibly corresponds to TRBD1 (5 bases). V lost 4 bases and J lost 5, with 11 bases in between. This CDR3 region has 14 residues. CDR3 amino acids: CASSWGTVNEKLFF. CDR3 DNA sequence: TGTGCCAGCAGTTGGGGGACGGTGAATGAAAAACTGTTTTTT.

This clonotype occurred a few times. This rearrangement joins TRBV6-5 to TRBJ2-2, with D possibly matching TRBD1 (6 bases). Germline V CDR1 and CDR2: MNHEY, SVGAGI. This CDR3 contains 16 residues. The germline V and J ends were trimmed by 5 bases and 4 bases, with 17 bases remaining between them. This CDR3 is CASSLDTGMGTGELFF. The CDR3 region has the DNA TGTGCCAGCAGTCTCGATACAGGGATGGGCACCGGGGAGCTGTTTTTT.

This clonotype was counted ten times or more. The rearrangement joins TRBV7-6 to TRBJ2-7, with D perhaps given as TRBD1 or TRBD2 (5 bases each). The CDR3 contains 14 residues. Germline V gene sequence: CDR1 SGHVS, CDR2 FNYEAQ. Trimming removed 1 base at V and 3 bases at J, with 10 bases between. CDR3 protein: CASSLDSGGYEQYF. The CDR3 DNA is TGTGCCAGCAGCTTAGATTCTGGGGGCTACGAGCAGTACTTC.

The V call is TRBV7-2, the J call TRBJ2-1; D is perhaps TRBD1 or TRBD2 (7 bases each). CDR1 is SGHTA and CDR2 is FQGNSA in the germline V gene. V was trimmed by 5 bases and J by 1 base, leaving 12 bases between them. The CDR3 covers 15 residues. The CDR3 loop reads CASSPGGGSYNEQFF. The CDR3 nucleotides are TGTGCCAGCAGCCCAGGGGGGGGTTCCTACAATGAGCAGTTCTTC.

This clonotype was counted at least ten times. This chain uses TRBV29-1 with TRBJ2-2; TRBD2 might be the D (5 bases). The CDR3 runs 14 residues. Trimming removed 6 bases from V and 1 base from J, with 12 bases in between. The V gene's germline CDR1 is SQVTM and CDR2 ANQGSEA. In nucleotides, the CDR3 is TGCAGCGTGAGGGTTTGGGGGAACACCGGGGAGCTGTTTTTT. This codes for CSVRVWGNTGELFF.

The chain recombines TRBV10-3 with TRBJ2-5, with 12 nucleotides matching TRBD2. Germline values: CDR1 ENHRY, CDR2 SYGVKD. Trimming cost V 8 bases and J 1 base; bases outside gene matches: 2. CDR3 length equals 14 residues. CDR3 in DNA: TGTGCCATCGGGACTAGCGGGCTCCAAGAGACCCAGTACTTC. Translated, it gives CAIGTSGLQETQYF.

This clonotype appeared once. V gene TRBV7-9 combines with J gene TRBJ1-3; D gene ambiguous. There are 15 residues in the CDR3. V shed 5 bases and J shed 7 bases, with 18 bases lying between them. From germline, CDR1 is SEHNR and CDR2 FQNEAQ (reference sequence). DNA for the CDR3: TGTGCCAGCAGCCCACCGTTCCGGTACGGGAACACCATATATTTT. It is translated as CASSPPFRYGNTIYF.

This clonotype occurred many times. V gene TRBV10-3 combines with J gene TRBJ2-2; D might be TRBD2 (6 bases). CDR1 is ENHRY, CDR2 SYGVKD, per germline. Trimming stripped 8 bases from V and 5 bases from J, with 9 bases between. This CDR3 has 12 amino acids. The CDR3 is CAIAGGTGELFF. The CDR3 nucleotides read TGTGCCATCGCAGGAGGGACCGGGGAGCTGTTTTTT.

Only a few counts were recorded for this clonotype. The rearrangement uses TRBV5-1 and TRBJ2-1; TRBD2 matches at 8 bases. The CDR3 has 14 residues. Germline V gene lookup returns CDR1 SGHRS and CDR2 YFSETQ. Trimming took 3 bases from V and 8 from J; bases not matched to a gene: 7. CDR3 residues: CASSSVGLADEQFF. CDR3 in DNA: TGCGCCAGCAGCTCGGTCGGACTAGCCGATGAGCAGTTCTTC.

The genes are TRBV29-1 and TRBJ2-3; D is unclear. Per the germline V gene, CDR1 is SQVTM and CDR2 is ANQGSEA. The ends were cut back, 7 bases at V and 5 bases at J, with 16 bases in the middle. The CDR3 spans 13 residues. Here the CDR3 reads CSAEVQIQDTQYF. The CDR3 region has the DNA TGCAGCGCTGAGGTTCAGATCCAAGATACGCAGTATTTT.

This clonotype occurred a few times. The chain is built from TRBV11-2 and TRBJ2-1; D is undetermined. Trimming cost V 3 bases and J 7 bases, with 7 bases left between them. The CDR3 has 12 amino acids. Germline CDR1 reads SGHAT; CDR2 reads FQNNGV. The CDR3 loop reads CASSFQRNEQFF. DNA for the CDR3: TGTGCCAGCAGCTTCCAACGGAATGAGCAGTTCTTC.

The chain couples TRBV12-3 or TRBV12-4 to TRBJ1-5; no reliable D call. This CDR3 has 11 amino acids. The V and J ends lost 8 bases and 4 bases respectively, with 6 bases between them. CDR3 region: CASGFNQPQHF. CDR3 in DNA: TGTGCCAGCGGGTTTAATCAGCCCCAGCATTTT.

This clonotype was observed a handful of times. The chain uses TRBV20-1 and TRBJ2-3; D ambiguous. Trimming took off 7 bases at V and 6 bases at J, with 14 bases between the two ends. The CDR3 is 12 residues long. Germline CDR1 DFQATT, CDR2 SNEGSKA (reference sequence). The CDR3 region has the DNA TGCAGTGTTAAGATGAGCGCGGATACGCAGTATTTT. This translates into CSVKMSADTQYF.

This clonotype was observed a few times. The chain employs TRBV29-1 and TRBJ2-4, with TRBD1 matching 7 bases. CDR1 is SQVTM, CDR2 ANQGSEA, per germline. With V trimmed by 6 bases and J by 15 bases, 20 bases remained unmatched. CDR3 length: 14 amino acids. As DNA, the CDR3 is TGCAGCGTCCTTCTGACTTTTGGGACAGACGTTAGGTACTTC. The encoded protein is CSVLLTFGTDVRYF.

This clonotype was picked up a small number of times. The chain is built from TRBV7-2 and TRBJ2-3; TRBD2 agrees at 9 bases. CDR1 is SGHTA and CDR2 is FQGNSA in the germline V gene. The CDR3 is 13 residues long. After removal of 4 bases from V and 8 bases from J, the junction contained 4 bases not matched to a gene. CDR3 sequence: CASSSTLAGTQYF. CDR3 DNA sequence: TGTGCCAGCAGCTCTACACTAGCGGGTACGCAGTATTTT.